This T cell receptor beta chain was identified in a study of T cells in localized non-small cell lung cancer. The germline gives CDR1 LGHNT, CDR2 FRNRAP. V gave up 0 bases and J gave up 4 bases; unmatched junction bases: 7. The length of the CDR3 is 17 residues. Profiled with immunoSEQ multiplex PCR; TCRdb holds only in-frame clones, not every one. This sample yields about 16,000 clones, of which around 89% are seen a single time; 3% to 4.5% belongs to the top ten. General observations from the study: Because sequencing included only one region (of the tumor), heterogeneity remains possible.

This clone was seen only a few times. Its antigen is as yet unknown. The chain combines TRBV12-5 with TRBJ2-5; 11 bases line up with TRBD1. The sequence was collected from a male donor at least 60 years old with stage II squamous cell lung carcinoma. Sequencing was performed on peripheral blood, taken before any cancer treatment. CDR3 nucleotides: TGTGCTAGTGGTTTGGTACTCGGACAGGGGGCTCCAGAGACCCAGTACTTC. Protein sequence: CASGLVLGQGAPETQYF.